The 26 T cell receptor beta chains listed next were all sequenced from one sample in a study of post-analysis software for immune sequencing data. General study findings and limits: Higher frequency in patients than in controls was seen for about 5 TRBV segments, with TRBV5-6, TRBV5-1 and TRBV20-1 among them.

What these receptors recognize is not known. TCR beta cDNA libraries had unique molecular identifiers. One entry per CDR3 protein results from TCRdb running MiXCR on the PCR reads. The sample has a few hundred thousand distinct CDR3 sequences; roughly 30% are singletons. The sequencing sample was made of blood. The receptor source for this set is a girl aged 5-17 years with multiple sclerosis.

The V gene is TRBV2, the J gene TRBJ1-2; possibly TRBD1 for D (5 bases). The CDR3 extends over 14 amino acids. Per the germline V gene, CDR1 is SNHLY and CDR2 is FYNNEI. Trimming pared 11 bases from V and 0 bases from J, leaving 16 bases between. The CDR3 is CALQDSNANYGYTF. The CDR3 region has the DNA TGTGCCTTACAAGACAGCAATGCTAACTATGGCTACACCTTC.

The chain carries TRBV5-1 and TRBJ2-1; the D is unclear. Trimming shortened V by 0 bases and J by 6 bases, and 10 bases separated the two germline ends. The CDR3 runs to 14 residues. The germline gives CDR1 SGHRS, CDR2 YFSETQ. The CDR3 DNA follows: TGCGCCAGCAGCTTGGAGACACTTAGCAATGAGCAGTTCTTC. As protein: CASSLETLSNEQFF.

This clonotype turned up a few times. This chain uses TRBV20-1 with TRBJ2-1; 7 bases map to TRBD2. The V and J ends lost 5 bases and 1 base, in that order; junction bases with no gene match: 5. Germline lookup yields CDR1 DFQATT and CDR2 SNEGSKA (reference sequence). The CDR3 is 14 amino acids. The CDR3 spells CSAASGSSYNEQFF. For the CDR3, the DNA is TGCAGTGCTGCTAGCGGCTCTTCCTACAATGAGCAGTTCTTC.

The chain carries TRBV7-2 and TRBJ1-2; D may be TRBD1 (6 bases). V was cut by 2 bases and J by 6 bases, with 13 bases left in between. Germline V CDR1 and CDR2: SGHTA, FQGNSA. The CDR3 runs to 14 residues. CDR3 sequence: CASSLLGRTDGYTF. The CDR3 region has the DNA TGTGCCAGCAGCTTATTGGGGCGGACAGATGGCTACACCTTC.

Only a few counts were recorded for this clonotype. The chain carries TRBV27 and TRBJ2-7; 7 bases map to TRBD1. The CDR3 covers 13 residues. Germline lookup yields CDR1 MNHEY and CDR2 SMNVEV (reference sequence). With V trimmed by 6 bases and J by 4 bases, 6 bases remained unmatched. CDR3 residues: CASRPGGGYEQYF. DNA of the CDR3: TGTGCCAGCAGGCCAGGGGGTGGGTACGAGCAGTACTTC.

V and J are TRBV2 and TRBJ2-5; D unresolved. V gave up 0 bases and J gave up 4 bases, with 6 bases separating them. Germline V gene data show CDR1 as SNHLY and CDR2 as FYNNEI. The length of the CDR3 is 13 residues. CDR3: CASSEAPRETQYF. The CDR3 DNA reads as TGTGCCAGCAGTGAAGCTCCTAGAGAGACCCAGTACTTC. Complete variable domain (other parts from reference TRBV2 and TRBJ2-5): EPEVTQTPSHQVTQMGQEVILRCVPISNHLYFYWYRQILGQKVEFLVSFYNNEISEKSEIFDDQFSVERPDGSNFTLKIRSTKLEDSAMYFCASSEAPRETQYFGPGTRLLVL.

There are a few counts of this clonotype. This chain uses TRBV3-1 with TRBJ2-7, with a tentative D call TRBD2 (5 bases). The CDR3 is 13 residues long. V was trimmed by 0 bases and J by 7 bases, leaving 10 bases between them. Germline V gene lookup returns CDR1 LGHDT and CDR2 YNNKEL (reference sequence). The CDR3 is CASSQDPRTEQYF. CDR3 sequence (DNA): TGTGCCAGCAGCCAAGATCCCAGGACTGAGCAGTACTTC.

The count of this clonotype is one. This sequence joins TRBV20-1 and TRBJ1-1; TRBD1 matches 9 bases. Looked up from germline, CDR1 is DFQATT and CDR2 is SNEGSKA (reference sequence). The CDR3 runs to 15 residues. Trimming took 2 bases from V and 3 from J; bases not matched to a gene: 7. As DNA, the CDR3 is TGCAGTGCTAGAACCCTACGACAGGGGGACACTGAAGCTTTCTTT. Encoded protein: CSARTLRQGDTEAFF.

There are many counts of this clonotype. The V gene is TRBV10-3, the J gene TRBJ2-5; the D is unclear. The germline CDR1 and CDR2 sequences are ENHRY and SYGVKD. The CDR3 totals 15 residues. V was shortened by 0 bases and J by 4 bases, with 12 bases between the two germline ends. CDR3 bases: TGTGCCATCAGTGAGTCGACAAGCGATGGAGAGACCCAGTACTTC. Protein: CAISESTSDGETQYF.

The CDR3 spells CASSTSGGNTGELFF. The CDR3 DNA reads as TGTGCCAGCAGTACTAGCGGGGGAAACACCGGGGAGCTGTTTTTT. The chain links TRBV12-3 or TRBV12-4 to TRBJ2-2, with 11 bases aligning to TRBD2. J gave up 2 bases and V 5 bases, and 1 base lay outside the gene matches. The CDR3 has 15 residues.

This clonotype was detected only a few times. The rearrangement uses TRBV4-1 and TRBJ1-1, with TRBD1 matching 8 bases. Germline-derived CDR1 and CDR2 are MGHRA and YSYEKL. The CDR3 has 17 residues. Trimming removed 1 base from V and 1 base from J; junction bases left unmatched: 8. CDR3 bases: TGCGCCAGCAGCCAAGTAGGTACAGGGGGACCGAACACTGAAGCTTTCTTT. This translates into CASSQVGTGGPNTEAFF.

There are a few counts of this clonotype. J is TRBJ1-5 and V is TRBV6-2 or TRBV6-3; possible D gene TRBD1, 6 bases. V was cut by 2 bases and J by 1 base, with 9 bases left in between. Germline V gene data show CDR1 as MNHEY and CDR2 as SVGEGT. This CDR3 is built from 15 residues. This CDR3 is CASSYGGASNQPQHF. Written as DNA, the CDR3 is TGTGCCAGCAGTTACGGGGGGGCCAGCAATCAGCCCCAGCATTTT.

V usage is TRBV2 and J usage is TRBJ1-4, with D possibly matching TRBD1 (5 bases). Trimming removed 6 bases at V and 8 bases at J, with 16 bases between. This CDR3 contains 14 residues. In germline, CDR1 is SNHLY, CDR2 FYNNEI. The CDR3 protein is CASSPDSLNEKLFF. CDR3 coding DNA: TGTGCCAGCAGCCCCGACAGTCTGAACGAAAAACTGTTTTTT.

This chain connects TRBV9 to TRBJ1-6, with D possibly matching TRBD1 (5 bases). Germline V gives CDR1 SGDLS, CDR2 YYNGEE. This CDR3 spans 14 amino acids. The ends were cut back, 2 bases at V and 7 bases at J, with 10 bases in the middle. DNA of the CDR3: TGTGCCAGCAGCGTTATAGGGGCCAATTCACCCCTCCACTTT. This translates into CASSVIGANSPLHF. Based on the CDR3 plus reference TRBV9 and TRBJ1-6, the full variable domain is DSGVTQTPKHLITATGQRVTLRCSPRSGDLSVYWYQQSLDQGLQFLIQYYNGEERAKGNILERFSAQQFPDLHSELNLSSLELGDSALYFCASSVIGANSPLHFGNGTRLTVT.

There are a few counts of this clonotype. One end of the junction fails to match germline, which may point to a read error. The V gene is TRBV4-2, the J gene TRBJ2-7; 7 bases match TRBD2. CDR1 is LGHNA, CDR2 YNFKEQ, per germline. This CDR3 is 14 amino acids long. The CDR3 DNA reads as TGTGCCAGCAGCCAAGAGGGGGGGATTTACGGGCAGTACTTC. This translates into CASSQEGGIYGQYF.

Written as DNA, the CDR3 is TGCAGCGTTGAAGCCGGGACATCAGACACTGAAGCTTTCTTT. It translates to CSVEAGTSDTEAFF. V usage is TRBV29-1 and J usage is TRBJ1-1, with D perhaps matching TRBD1 (6 bases). The V and J ends lost 1 base and 3 bases respectively, with 12 bases between them. The CDR3 extends over 14 amino acids. Germline V gene data show CDR1 as SQVTM and CDR2 as ANQGSEA.

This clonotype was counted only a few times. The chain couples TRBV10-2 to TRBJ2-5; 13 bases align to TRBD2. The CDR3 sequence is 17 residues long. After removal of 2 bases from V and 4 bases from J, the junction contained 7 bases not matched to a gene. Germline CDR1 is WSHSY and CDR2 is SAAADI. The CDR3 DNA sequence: TGCGCCAGCAGTGAGCCCTCACTAGCGGGGGGGCCAGAGACCCAGTACTTC. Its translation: CASSEPSLAGGPETQYF.

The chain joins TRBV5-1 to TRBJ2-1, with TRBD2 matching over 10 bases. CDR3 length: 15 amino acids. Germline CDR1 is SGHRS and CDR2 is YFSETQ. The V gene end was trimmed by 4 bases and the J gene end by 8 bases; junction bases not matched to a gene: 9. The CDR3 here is CASSPKRGGWDEQFF. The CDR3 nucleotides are TGCGCCAGCAGCCCAAAGCGGGGGGGCTGGGATGAGCAGTTCTTC.

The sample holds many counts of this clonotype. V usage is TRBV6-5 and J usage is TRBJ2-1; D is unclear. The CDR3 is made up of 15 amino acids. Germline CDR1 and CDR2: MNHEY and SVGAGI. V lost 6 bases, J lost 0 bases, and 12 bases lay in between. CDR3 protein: CASRPAFSSYNEQFF. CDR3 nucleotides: TGTGCCAGCAGACCAGCCTTCAGCTCCTACAATGAGCAGTTCTTC.

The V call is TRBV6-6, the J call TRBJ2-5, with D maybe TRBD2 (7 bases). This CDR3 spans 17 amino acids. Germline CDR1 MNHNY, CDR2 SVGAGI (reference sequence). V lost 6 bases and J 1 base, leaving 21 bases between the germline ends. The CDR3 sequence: CASRPIGGGFFQETQYF. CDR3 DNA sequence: TGTGCCAGCAGGCCAATAGGGGGGGGGTTCTTCCAAGAGACCCAGTACTTC.

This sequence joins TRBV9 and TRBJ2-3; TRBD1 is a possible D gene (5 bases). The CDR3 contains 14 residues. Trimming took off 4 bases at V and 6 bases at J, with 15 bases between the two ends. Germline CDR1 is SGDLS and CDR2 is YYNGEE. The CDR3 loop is CASSPQRPGDTQYF. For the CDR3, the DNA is TGTGCCAGCAGCCCCCAACGACCAGGGGATACGCAGTATTTT.

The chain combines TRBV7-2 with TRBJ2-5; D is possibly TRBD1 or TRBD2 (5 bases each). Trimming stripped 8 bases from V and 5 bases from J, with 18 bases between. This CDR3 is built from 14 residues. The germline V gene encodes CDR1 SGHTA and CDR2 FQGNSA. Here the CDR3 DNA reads TGTGCCAGCGCCCCTGGGGGTTCACGGGAGACCCAGTACTTC. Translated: CASAPGGSRETQYF.

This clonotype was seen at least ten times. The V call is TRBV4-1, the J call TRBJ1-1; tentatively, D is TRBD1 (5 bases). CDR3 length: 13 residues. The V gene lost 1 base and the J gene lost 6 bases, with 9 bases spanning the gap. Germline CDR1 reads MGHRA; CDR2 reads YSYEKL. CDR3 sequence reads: CASSQVGAAEAFF. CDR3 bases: TGCGCCAGCAGCCAAGTAGGGGCGGCTGAAGCTTTCTTT.

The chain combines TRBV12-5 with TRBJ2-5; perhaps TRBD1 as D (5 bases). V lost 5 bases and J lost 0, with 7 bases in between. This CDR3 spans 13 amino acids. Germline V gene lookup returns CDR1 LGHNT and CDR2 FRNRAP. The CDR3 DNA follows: TGTGCTAGTGGTAGGACATACCAAGAGACCCAGTACTTC. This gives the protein CASGRTYQETQYF. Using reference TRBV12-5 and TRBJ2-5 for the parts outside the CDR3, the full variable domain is DARVTQTPRHKVTEMGQEVTMRCQPILGHNTVFWYRQTMMQGLELLAYFRNRAPLDDSGMPKDRFSAEMPDATLATLKIQPSEPRDSAVYFCASGRTYQETQYFGPGTRLLVL.

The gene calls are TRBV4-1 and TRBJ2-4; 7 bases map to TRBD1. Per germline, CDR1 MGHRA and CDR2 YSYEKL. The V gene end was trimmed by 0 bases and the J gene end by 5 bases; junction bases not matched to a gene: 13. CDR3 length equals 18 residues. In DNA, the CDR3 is TGCGCCAGCAGCCAAGAAGAGGGGGCTGGCGTAGTCGAAAACATTCAGTACTTC. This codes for CASSQEEGAGVVENIQYF.

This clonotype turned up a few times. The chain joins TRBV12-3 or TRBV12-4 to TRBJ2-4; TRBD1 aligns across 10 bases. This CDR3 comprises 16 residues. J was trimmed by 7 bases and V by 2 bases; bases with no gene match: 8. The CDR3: CASSLRGQGSKNIQYF. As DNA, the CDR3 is TGTGCCAGCAGTTTAAGGGGACAGGGGTCTAAGAACATTCAGTACTTC.